These 18 T cell receptor beta chains came from one sample sequenced in a study of blood T cell repertoires in COVID-19. Sequencing used immunoSEQ multiplex PCR; TCRdb keeps in-frame clones, though not all of them. The table has 170,000 or so clones, about 82% seen once. Sequencing was carried out using peripheral blood. These receptors all come from a man aged 50 to 60 with active or convalescent COVID-19.

V usage is TRBV24-1 and J usage is TRBJ2-3, with D possibly TRBD1 on 8 matching bases. This CDR3 region has 19 residues. Germline loops: CDR1 KGHDR, CDR2 SFDVKD. Trimming shortened V by 3 bases and J by 0 bases, and 21 bases separated the two germline ends. The DNA of the CDR3 is TGTGCCACCAGTGATCCGAAACAGGGGGGGACTTCGAGCACAGATACGCAGTATTTT. It specifies CATSDPKQGGTSSTDTQYF.

The chain recombines TRBV3-1 (or the pseudogene TRBV3-2) with TRBJ1-1; D not certain. Germline V gene lookup returns CDR1 LGHDT and CDR2 YNNKEL (reference sequence). The CDR3 length is 14 residues. Trimming took 4 bases from V and 0 from J, leaving 9 bases between them. The CDR3: CASSPRVMNTEAFF. Here the CDR3 DNA reads TGTGCCAGCAGCCCCCGGGTAATGAACACTGAAGCTTTCTTT.

This clone was observed a single time. The chain has TRBV27 and TRBJ2-5; 8 bases align to TRBD1. CDR1 and CDR2 (germline): MNHEY, SMNVEV (reference sequence). After removal of 5 bases from V and 3 bases from J, the junction contained 5 bases not matched to a gene. The length of the CDR3 is 14 residues. Here the CDR3 DNA reads TGTGCCAGCAGTCAATACAGGGGGAAAGAGACCCAGTACTTC. It encodes CASSQYRGKETQYF.

The CDR3 DNA reads as TGTGCCAGCAGCGTTGAGGACTACTCCTATAATTCACCCCTCCACTTT. Residues: CASSVEDYSYNSPLHF. V and J are TRBV9 and TRBJ1-6; D not certain. The V gene lost 2 bases and the J gene lost 0 bases, with 9 bases spanning the gap. Germline V gene lookup returns CDR1 SGDLS and CDR2 YYNGEE. CDR3 length: 16 amino acids.

V gene TRBV6-5 combines with J gene TRBJ2-5; D ambiguous. Germline CDR1 reads MNHEY; CDR2 reads SVGAGI. The CDR3 consists of 14 residues. V was pared by 2 bases and J by 5 bases, with 12 bases between. The CDR3 DNA reads TGTGCCAGCAGTTACCTTGGGTGGCGGGAGACCCAGTACTTC. Protein: CASSYLGWRETQYF.

The chain combines TRBV7-2 with TRBJ2-4, with 14 positions matching TRBD2. The CDR3 spans 15 residues. Germline V gene lookup returns CDR1 SGHTA and CDR2 FQGNSA. The V and J ends lost 4 bases and 9 bases, in that order; junction bases with no gene match: 5. The CDR3 here is CASSSTSGRVGIQYF. Written as DNA, the CDR3 is TGTGCCAGCAGCTCGACTAGCGGGAGGGTTGGCATTCAGTACTTC. Using reference TRBV7-2 and TRBJ2-4 for the parts outside the CDR3, the full variable domain is GAGVSQSPSNKVTEKGKDVELRCDPISGHTALYWYRQSLGQGLEFLIYFQGNSAPDKSGLPSDRFSAERTGGSVSTLTIQRTQQEDSAVYLCASSSTSGRVGIQYFGAGTRLSVL.

This clone has only a few counts. The chain joins TRBV9 to TRBJ1-6; tentatively, D is TRBD1 (5 bases). Trimming shortened V by 3 bases and J by 13 bases, and 20 bases separated the two germline ends. The length of the CDR3 is 15 residues. The germline V gene encodes CDR1 SGDLS and CDR2 YYNGEE. The CDR3 region has the DNA TGTGCCAGCAGCGGAGGCGGGGCGGCAAATTTGCCCCTCCACTTT. This gives the protein CASSGGGAANLPLHF.

The chain combines TRBV19 with TRBJ2-7; D is uncertain. Trimming shortened V by 5 bases and J by 0 bases, and 11 bases separated the two germline ends. The CDR3 length is 14 residues. CDR1 and CDR2 from the germline V gene are LNHDA and SQIVND (reference sequence). CDR3 DNA sequence: TGTGCCAGTAGTCCGCGGATGAGCTCCTACGAGCAGTACTTC. Protein: CASSPRMSSYEQYF.

This clone came up once. V and J are TRBV5-4 and TRBJ2-7; possible D gene TRBD2, 5 bases. Germline CDR1 reads SGHNT; CDR2 reads YYREEE (reference sequence). The V and J ends lost 7 bases and 6 bases respectively, with 17 bases between them. The CDR3 consists of 13 residues. CDR3 amino acids: CASYMRVISEQYF. CDR3 bases: TGTGCCAGCTATATGAGGGTAATAAGCGAGCAGTACTTC.

The chain employs TRBV20-1 and TRBJ1-2; D is ambiguous. Trimming removed 3 bases from V and 4 bases from J, with 6 bases in between. CDR3 length equals 11 residues. Germline V CDR1 and CDR2: DFQATT, SNEGSKA (reference sequence). In DNA form, the CDR3 reads TGCAGTGCTAGCCTTCGCTATGGCTACACCTTC. This translates into CSASLRYGYTF.

This chain uses TRBV27 with TRBJ1-2; D is perhaps TRBD1 (5 bases). The CDR3 sequence is 18 residues long. Germline V lookup: CDR1 MNHEY, CDR2 SMNVEV (reference sequence). Trimming took off 4 bases at V and 1 base at J, with 22 bases between the two ends. CDR3 loop: CASSYSRWTPGDNYGYTF. As DNA, the CDR3 is TGTGCCAGCAGTTATTCCCGCTGGACACCGGGTGATAACTATGGCTACACCTTC.

In its sample, this clone was seen a few times. This chain uses TRBV7-9 with TRBJ1-4, with D unclear. V was pared by 5 bases and J by 4 bases, with 14 bases between. This CDR3 spans 15 amino acids. Germline V gene lookup returns CDR1 SEHNR and CDR2 FQNEAQ (reference sequence). The CDR3 DNA follows: TGTGCCAGCAGCCGACTCCGGACTATTAATGAAAAACTGTTTTTT. This codes for CASSRLRTINEKLFF.

A single count supports this clone. V usage is TRBV6-5 and J usage is TRBJ2-7; TRBD2 aligns across 7 bases. V shed 6 bases and J 3 bases; nucleotides not matched to a gene: 5. The CDR3 totals 13 residues. CDR1 is MNHEY and CDR2 is SVGAGI in the germline V gene. The CDR3 sequence is CASRRGGYYEQYF. In nucleotides, the CDR3 is TGTGCCAGCAGACGGGGAGGGTACTACGAGCAGTACTTC.

The rearrangement joins TRBV6-4 to TRBJ2-7, with 9 bases that match TRBD2. Trimming cost V 2 bases and J 3 bases; bases outside gene matches: 5. The germline gives CDR1 MRHNA, CDR2 SNTAGT. The CDR3 has 15 amino acids. This CDR3 is CASSDNPSGIYEQYF. The CDR3 DNA follows: TGTGCCAGCAGTGACAATCCTAGCGGGATCTACGAGCAGTACTTC.

The V and J genes are TRBV5-6 and TRBJ2-7; D might be TRBD1 (6 bases). The CDR3 contains 15 residues. CDR1 is SGHDT and CDR2 is YYEEEE in the germline V gene. V was shortened by 4 bases and J by 6 bases, with 20 bases between the two germline ends. CDR3 protein: CASSVPDRLGSEQYF. The CDR3 DNA reads as TGTGCCAGCAGCGTACCGGACAGACTTGGGTCCGAGCAGTACTTC.

CDR3 amino acids: CAISERSSYEQYF. The CDR3 region has the DNA TGTGCCATCAGTGAGCGGTCATCCTACGAGCAGTACTTC. This chain links TRBV10-3 with TRBJ2-7; D is uncertain. Trimming cost V 2 bases and J 1 base, with 6 bases left between them. This CDR3 contains 13 residues. The germline gives CDR1 ENHRY, CDR2 SYGVKD.

This rearrangement joins TRBV29-1 to TRBJ2-5, with 7 bases that match TRBD1. The germline CDR1 and CDR2 sequences are SQVTM and ANQGSEA. This CDR3 region has 14 residues. Trimming at V came to 7 bases and at J to 0 bases, leaving 8 bases not matched to a gene. The CDR3 sequence is CSGTIQGNQETQYF. CDR3 nucleotides: TGCAGCGGAACCATACAGGGGAACCAAGAGACCCAGTACTTC.

This chain connects TRBV9 to TRBJ1-2; unclear D gene. This CDR3 contains 13 residues. CDR1 is SGDLS, CDR2 YYNGEE, per germline. V was shortened by 0 bases and J by 7 bases, with 10 bases between the two germline ends. The CDR3: CASSVGGIPGYTF. CDR3 in DNA: TGTGCCAGCAGCGTAGGAGGAATACCTGGCTACACCTTC.